The TCR beta chain described here comes from a study of cytomegalovirus exposure and HLA in healthy donors listed by TCRdb under 2017. In terms of the full investigation: According to a later analysis, the approximately 130 validation repertoires were produced on the same platform as the 680 or so repertoires of the first cohort. The study aimed to test whether signatures of past pathogen exposure could be identified by cataloging public T cell receptors. In addition to the first cohort of 500 to 850 subjects, a separate validation cohort of 120 different subjects was used. The study combined high-throughput TCR immunosequencing, statistical association of individual TCRs with disease status, and machine learning to predict cytomegalovirus infection status.

The study at large found these results: Three of the identified cytomegalovirus-associated TCR beta chains were confirmed in vitro to be specific for cytomegalovirus antigens. The study listed 164 TCR beta chains as associated with cytomegalovirus. The authors suggested that the approach could potentially be extended to other disease states and immunological phenotypes. While some public TCRs were present in many individuals, most TCR sequences turned up only very rarely across donors. The validation cohort had no HLA typing available for a later analysis, so co-occurrence within that cohort was assessed over all 120 or so repertoires. The classifier was reported to diagnose cytomegalovirus status with high specificity and sensitivity in both the original cohort and the validation cohort. Of the cluster scores, around 95% were above 0 in a later analysis, which found that TCRs clustered in the first cohort also tended to co-occur in the 110 or so validation repertoires.

CDR1 is given as SGHTA and CDR2 as FQGNSA, both from the germline V gene. The CDR3, from cysteine to phenylalanine, totals 13 residues. Left in the record is the CDR3 DNA by itself, 39 bases read in frame from the first base. The germline ends are 10 bases apart after V is trimmed by 1 base and J by 9 bases. The donors were included in the validation cohort of roughly 120 subjects, a group kept apart from the roughly 680-subject first cohort. Details on this clone: Its antigen is unknown. Base quality data are lacking; no much larger clone is found one base away.

Library construction relied on the immunoSEQ multiplex PCR assay. The source study handled its data this way. A statistical classification framework was built to diagnose cytomegalovirus status from the catalog of TCR beta chain sequences. In TCRdb, the immuneACCESS table is reduced to in-frame sequences with V and J assigned. These tables do not hold every clone; where another copy was compared, an unresolved V gene accounts for under half, and the others remain unexplained. For V, J and clone size, that table is used; D and trimming come from the DNA. This sample gives roughly 48,000 clones in total; approximately 95% of them show up just once. Approximately 7.8% of the sample is taken by the ten largest.

This TCR was sampled from a woman aged 18-29 years in good health and CMV-seropositive. Sequences were obtained from PBMCs. Recombination linked TRBV7-2 to TRBJ2-1; perhaps TRBD2 is the D gene, with 5 bases matching. CDR3 region: CASSLVGGLEQFF. The bases read TGTGCCAGCAGCTTAGTAGGAGGACTTGAGCAGTTCTTC.